This T cell receptor (beta chain) emerged from a study of blood T cell repertoires in COVID-19. Study information: Both acute and convalescent COVID-19 samples were obtained from the United States, Italy and Spain.

This clone has just one count. Repertoires were generated with immunoSEQ multiplex PCR, while TCRdb's copy carries only in-frame clones and drops some. This table has about 250,000 clones, more than 75% appearing once. Enrolled during active infection, Seattle patients were then followed longitudinally. Germline lookup yields CDR1 LGHDT and CDR2 YNNKEL (reference sequence). The CDR3 is 14 amino acids. V was pared by 5 bases and J by 2 bases, with 12 bases between. The V and J genes are TRBV3-1 (or the pseudogene TRBV3-2) and TRBJ1-2; D is possibly TRBD1 (5 bases). The TCR comes from a woman older than 75 with COVID-19, enrolled during active disease. The sequencing input was peripheral blood. CDR3 protein: CASSYGGKNYGYTF. CDR3 coding DNA: TGTGCCAGCAGCTACGGGGGAAAGAACTATGGCTACACCTTC.